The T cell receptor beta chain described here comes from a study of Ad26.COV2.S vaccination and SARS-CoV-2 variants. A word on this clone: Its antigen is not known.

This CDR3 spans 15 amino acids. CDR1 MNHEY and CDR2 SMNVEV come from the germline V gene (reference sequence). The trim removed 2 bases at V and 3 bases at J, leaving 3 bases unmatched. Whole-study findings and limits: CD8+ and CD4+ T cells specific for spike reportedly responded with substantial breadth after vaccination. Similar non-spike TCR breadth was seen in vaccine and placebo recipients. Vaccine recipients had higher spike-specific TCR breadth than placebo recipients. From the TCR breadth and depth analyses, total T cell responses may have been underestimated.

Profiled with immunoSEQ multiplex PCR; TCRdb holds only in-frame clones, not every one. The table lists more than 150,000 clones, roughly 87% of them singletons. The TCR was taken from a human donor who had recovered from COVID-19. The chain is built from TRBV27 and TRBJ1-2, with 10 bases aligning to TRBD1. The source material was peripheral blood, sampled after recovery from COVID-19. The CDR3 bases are TGTGCCAGCAGTTTACGGGGACAGGGGTACTATGGCTACACCTTC. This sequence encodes CASSLRGQGYYGYTF.